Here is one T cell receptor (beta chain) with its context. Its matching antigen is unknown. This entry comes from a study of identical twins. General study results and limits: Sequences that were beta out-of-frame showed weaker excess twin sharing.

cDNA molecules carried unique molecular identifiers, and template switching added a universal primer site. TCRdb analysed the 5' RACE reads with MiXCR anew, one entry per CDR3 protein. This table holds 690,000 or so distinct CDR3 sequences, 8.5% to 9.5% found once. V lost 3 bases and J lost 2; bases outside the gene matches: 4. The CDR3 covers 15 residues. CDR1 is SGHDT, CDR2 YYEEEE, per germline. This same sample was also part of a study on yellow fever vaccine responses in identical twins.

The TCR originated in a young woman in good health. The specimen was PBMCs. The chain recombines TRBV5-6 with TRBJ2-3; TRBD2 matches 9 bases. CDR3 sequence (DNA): TGTGCCAGCAGCTGGGTAGCGGGAGCCACAGATACGCAGTATTTT. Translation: CASSWVAGATDTQYF.